A selection of T cell receptor beta chains follows, all from one sample in a study of CD8 T cells in Susac syndrome. TCRdb reprocessed the immunoSEQ multiplex PCR reads with MiXCR, giving one entry per CDR3 protein. The sample lists some 200,000 distinct CDR3 sequences; roughly 95% were seen once. The source material was CD4+ T cells from PBMCs. Receptors were obtained from a human donor with Susac syndrome. Each CDR3 is given with its conserved first and last residue. D genes are given only for firm matches. Size is omitted from some rows. Given values are once, few, many or a class for expanded clones.

CDR3 length	V gene	J gene	D gene	clone size	CDR3 protein	CDR3 DNA
12	TRBV6-2/TRBV6-3	TRBJ2-7	NA	NA	CASSNSPHEQYF	TGTGCCAGCAGCAACAGCCCCCACGAGCAGTACTTC
13	TRBV6-5	TRBJ2-3	TRBD1	once	CATKDRATDTQYF	TGTGCCACCAAGGACAGGGCCACAGATACGCAGTATTTT
13	TRBV18	TRBJ2-5	NA	NA	CASSPLDWETQYF	TGTGCCAGCTCACCACTTGATTGGGAGACCCAGTACTTC
14	TRBV7-3	TRBJ2-5	NA	NA	CASSLHGGPETQYF	TGTGCCAGCAGCCTCCACGGGGGGCCAGAGACCCAGTACTTC
13	TRBV12-3/TRBV12-4	TRBJ2-7	TRBD1	NA	CASSFTGGLEQYF	TGTGCCAGCAGTTTTACAGGGGGCCTGGAGCAGTACTTC
15	TRBV30	TRBJ1-4	TRBD1	NA	CAWSVPTGGGEKLFF	TGTGCCTGGAGTGTCCCGACAGGGGGTGGTGAAAAACTGTTTTTT
15	TRBV7-9	TRBJ2-3	NA	NA	CASSLSWGRTDTQYF	TGCGCCAGCAGCTTATCATGGGGCCGAACAGATACGCAGTATTTT
14	TRBV12-3/TRBV12-4	TRBJ1-1	NA	NA	CASSLDPSMREAFF	TGTGCCAGCAGTTTAGACCCTTCGATGCGTGAAGCTTTCTTT
13	TRBV18	TRBJ2-5	NA	NA	CASSPAGDETQYF	TGTGCCAGCTCACCGGCAGGGGACGAGACCCAGTACTTC
11	TRBV30	TRBJ2-5	NA	NA	CAWKSQETQYF	TGTGCCTGGAAGTCGCAAGAGACCCAGTACTTC
16	TRBV10-3	TRBJ2-1	NA	NA	CAISESGRSPYNEQFF	TGTGCCATCAGTGAGTCGGGCAGGTCACCCTACAATGAGCAGTTCTTC
13	TRBV6-5	TRBJ2-2	NA	NA	CASTGFLSGELFF	TGTGCCAGCACCGGATTCCTATCCGGGGAGCTGTTTTTT
12	TRBV28	TRBJ2-7	NA	NA	CASSSGIHEQYF	TGTGCCAGCAGTTCCGGAATCCACGAGCAGTACTTC
15	TRBV6-6	TRBJ2-1	NA	NA	CASRPQDLSYNEQFF	TGTGCCAGCAGACCACAGGACCTCTCCTACAATGAGCAGTTCTTC
13	TRBV7-9	TRBJ2-5	NA	NA	CASSLNPQETQYF	TGTGCCAGCAGCTTAAATCCTCAAGAGACCCAGTACTTC
12	TRBV19	TRBJ1-2	NA	NA	CASSERDYGHTF	TGTGCCAGTAGCGAGAGGGACTATGGCCACACCTTC
16	TRBV3-1	TRBJ2-2	TRBD2	NA	CASSQALAGGPGELFF	TGTGCCAGCAGCCAAGCGCTAGCGGGGGGGCCCGGGGAGCTGTTTTTT
17	TRBV12-3/TRBV12-4	TRBJ1-5	NA	NA	CASSLWSWGDSNQPQHF	TGTGCCAGCAGTTTATGGTCGTGGGGTGATAGCAATCAGCCCCAGCATTTT
16	TRBV9	TRBJ2-1	NA	NA	CASSVEISGLNNEQFF	TGTGCCAGCAGCGTAGAAATTAGCGGATTAAACAATGAGCAGTTCTTC
13	TRBV29-1	TRBJ1-1	TRBD1	NA	CSTMTGGGTEAFF	TGCAGCACCATGACAGGGGGCGGCACTGAAGCTTTCTTT
14	TRBV2	TRBJ2-1	NA	once	CASTPRSSYNEQFF	TGTGCCAGCACCCCTCGTTCGTCCTACAATGAGCAGTTCTTC
14	TRBV20-1	TRBJ2-7	TRBD1	NA	CSATDTGATYEQYF	TGCAGTGCTACAGATACAGGGGCCACCTACGAGCAGTACTTC
15	TRBV5-1	TRBJ2-3	TRBD2	NA	CASRLAGDRTDTQYF	TGCGCCAGCAGACTAGCGGGGGATCGCACAGATACGCAGTATTTT
14	TRBV6-2/TRBV6-3	TRBJ1-1	TRBD1	NA	CASSYRTGNTEAFF	TGTGCCAGCAGTTACCGGACAGGGAACACTGAAGCTTTCTTT
14	TRBV5-1	TRBJ2-7	TRBD1	once	CASSRDREVHEQYF	TGCGCCAGCAGCAGAGACAGGGAAGTTCACGAGCAGTACTTC
18	TRBV5-1	TRBJ1-5	NA	NA	CASSLPRQDGQSNQPQHF	TGCGCCAGCAGCTTGCCCCGACAGGATGGGCAGAGCAATCAGCCCCAGCATTTT
13	TRBV30	TRBJ2-1	TRBD2	NA	CARMSGGTNEQFF	TGTGCTAGGATGTCCGGGGGGACCAATGAGCAGTTCTTC
15	TRBV20-1	TRBJ1-5	NA	NA	CSASRLGGVDQPQHF	TGCAGTGCTTCCCGGCTAGGCGGGGTAGATCAGCCCCAGCATTTT
13	TRBV20-1	TRBJ1-3	NA	NA	CSANQVSGNTIYF	TGCAGTGCCAACCAAGTCTCTGGAAACACCATATATTTT
13	TRBV11-1	TRBJ2-7	TRBD1	NA	CASSLQGAGEQYF	TGTGCCAGCAGCTTACAGGGGGCGGGAGAGCAGTACTTC
15	TRBV2	TRBJ2-3	TRBD2	NA	CASIETSRDTDTQYF	TGTGCCAGCATCGAGACTAGCCGAGACACAGATACGCAGTATTTT
15	TRBV20-1	TRBJ2-3	NA	NA	CSASLRGTSTDTQYF	TGCAGTGCTAGCCTCAGGGGGACTAGCACAGATACGCAGTATTTT
12	TRBV30	TRBJ2-5	NA	NA	CAWSIGGETQYF	TGTGCCTGGAGTATAGGAGGAGAGACCCAGTACTTC
14	TRBV12-3/TRBV12-4	TRBJ1-1	NA	NA	CASTPGEANTEAFF	TGTGCCAGCACCCCAGGGGAGGCGAACACTGAAGCTTTCTTT
16	TRBV7-2	TRBJ1-5	NA	NA	CASSLWGGSSNQPQHF	TGTGCCAGCAGCTTATGGGGAGGGTCTAGCAATCAGCCCCAGCATTTT